This T cell receptor beta chain was documented in a study of cytomegalovirus exposure and HLA in healthy donors. Study as a whole: Roughly 86 million unique TCRs from HLA-typed donors made up an early data release.

PCR used 60 Vbeta primers and 13 Jbeta primers. Clones were read by immunoSEQ multiplex PCR, and TCRdb kept only the in-frame ones, dropping some. The sample holds 150,000 to 200,000 clones, approximately 84% seen once. The J segment lost 3 bases and the V segment lost 1 base, leaving 5 bases of the junction unmatched. CDR1 and CDR2 (germline): MGHRA, YSYEKL. This CDR3 spans 16 amino acids. Whole-study findings and limits: The study listed approximately 160 cytomegalovirus-associated TCR beta chains.

Note on this clone: Antigen specificity is unknown.

The sequence was collected from a boy between 10 and 17 years old in good health and CMV-seronegative. The sample taken for sequencing was PBMCs. The J gene is TRBJ1-4, the V gene TRBV4-1, with 7 bases lining up with TRBD1. The CDR3 DNA reads TGCGCCAGCAGCCAAGTGTTGACAGGGCCTAATGAAAAACTGTTTTTT. Translating gives CASSQVLTGPNEKLFF.